This is a list of T cell receptor beta chains from one sample in a study of blood T cell repertoires in COVID-19. Sequenced by immunoSEQ multiplex PCR; TCRdb stores in-frame clones only, minus some. The sample lists 250,000 to 300,000 clones, roughly 90% occurring once. Sequencing was carried out using peripheral blood. The receptors were gathered from a woman aged 25 to 39 with COVID-19, enrolled during active disease. CDR3s include the opening cysteine and the closing phenylalanine or tryptophan. Each record gives: V gene, clone size, J gene, D gene, CDR3 protein, CDR3 DNA. D genes are given only for firm matches. Size is stated for part of the rows, as once, few or many counts, or as a class when the clone is expanded.

v_call: TRBV2; clone_size: .; j_call: TRBJ2-3; d_call: TRBD2; cdr3_aa: CASSVPLLAGDADTQYF; cdr3_nt: TGTGCCAGCAGTGTCCCGCTGCTAGCGGGAGATGCAGATACGCAGTATTTT
v_call: TRBV2; clone_size: .; j_call: TRBJ2-4; d_call: TRBD1; cdr3_aa: CASSWDRDGWDIQYF; cdr3_nt: TGTGCCAGCAGTTGGGACAGGGACGGGTGGGACATTCAGTACTTC
v_call: TRBV7-6; clone_size: few; j_call: TRBJ2-1; d_call: .; cdr3_aa: CASSLVSASYNEQFF; cdr3_nt: TGTGCCAGCAGCTTAGTTAGCGCTTCCTACAATGAGCAGTTCTTC
v_call: TRBV11-2; clone_size: .; j_call: TRBJ1-5; d_call: TRBD1; cdr3_aa: CASSTGGNQPQHF; cdr3_nt: TGTGCCAGCAGTACAGGGGGCAATCAGCCCCAGCATTTT
v_call: TRBV9; clone_size: once; j_call: TRBJ1-3; d_call: .; cdr3_aa: CASSPEPGISGNTIYF; cdr3_nt: TGTGCCAGCAGCCCTGAACCGGGGATCTCTGGAAACACCATATATTTT
v_call: TRBV6-1; clone_size: .; j_call: TRBJ1-1; d_call: TRBD1; cdr3_aa: CASSVTRTGAGNTEAFF; cdr3_nt: TGTGCCAGCAGTGTCACACGGACAGGGGCGGGGAACACTGAAGCTTTCTTT
v_call: TRBV28; clone_size: .; j_call: TRBJ2-7; d_call: TRBD2; cdr3_aa: CASSFPGTSGISYEQYF; cdr3_nt: TGTGCCAGCAGTTTCCCCGGGACTAGCGGGATCTCCTACGAGCAGTACTTC
v_call: TRBV6-5; clone_size: .; j_call: TRBJ1-1; d_call: .; cdr3_aa: CASSTRGEAFF; cdr3_nt: TGTGCCAGCTCCACTAGGGGGGAAGCTTTCTTT
v_call: TRBV4-1; clone_size: .; j_call: TRBJ2-1; d_call: TRBD2; cdr3_aa: CASSQGLLGLAGAEQFF; cdr3_nt: TGCGCCAGCAGCCAAGGTTTGCTAGGACTAGCGGGGGCGGAGCAGTTCTTC
v_call: TRBV7-2; clone_size: .; j_call: TRBJ2-3; d_call: TRBD2; cdr3_aa: CASSFSGSSPDTQYF; cdr3_nt: TGTGCCAGCAGCTTTAGCGGGAGTTCCCCAGATACGCAGTATTTT
v_call: TRBV5-8; clone_size: .; j_call: TRBJ2-1; d_call: TRBD2; cdr3_aa: CASSFPAGSSYNEQFF; cdr3_nt: TGTGCCAGCAGCTTCCCAGCGGGAAGCTCCTACAATGAGCAGTTCTTC
v_call: TRBV30; clone_size: .; j_call: TRBJ2-3; d_call: TRBD2; cdr3_aa: CAWSGGLAGGTDTQYF; cdr3_nt: TGTGCCTGGAGTGGAGGACTAGCGGGAGGCACAGATACGCAGTATTTT
v_call: TRBV6-5; clone_size: .; j_call: TRBJ1-2; d_call: TRBD1; cdr3_aa: CASRPTGGQYGYTF; cdr3_nt: TGTGCCAGCAGGCCGACAGGGGGCCAATATGGCTACACCTTC
v_call: TRBV9; clone_size: .; j_call: TRBJ1-1; d_call: TRBD1; cdr3_aa: CASSVQGAGTEAFF; cdr3_nt: TGTGCCAGCAGCGTACAGGGGGCCGGCACTGAAGCTTTCTTT
v_call: TRBV2; clone_size: .; j_call: TRBJ1-5; d_call: .; cdr3_aa: CASSQTGFNQPQHF; cdr3_nt: TGTGCCAGCAGCCAAACAGGGTTCAATCAGCCCCAGCATTTT
v_call: TRBV6-6; clone_size: .; j_call: TRBJ1-5; d_call: TRBD1; cdr3_aa: CASSYSTGGQPQHF; cdr3_nt: TGTGCCAGCAGTTACAGTACAGGGGGCCAGCCCCAGCATTTT
v_call: TRBV30; clone_size: .; j_call: TRBJ2-3; d_call: .; cdr3_aa: CACQTRNTDTQYF; cdr3_nt: TGTGCCTGCCAGACTAGAAACACAGATACGCAGTATTTT
v_call: TRBV28; clone_size: .; j_call: TRBJ2-5; d_call: .; cdr3_aa: CASTQAPRDSETQYF; cdr3_nt: TGTGCCAGCACCCAAGCCCCCCGGGATTCGGAGACCCAGTACTTC
v_call: TRBV11-2; clone_size: .; j_call: TRBJ1-1; d_call: TRBD1; cdr3_aa: CASSLRQGPEAFF; cdr3_nt: TGTGCCAGCAGCCTTCGACAGGGTCCTGAAGCTTTCTTT
v_call: TRBV20-1; clone_size: .; j_call: TRBJ2-3; d_call: .; cdr3_aa: CSALSDTQYF; cdr3_nt: TGCAGTGCCCTCTCAGATACGCAGTATTTT
v_call: TRBV5-6; clone_size: .; j_call: TRBJ2-7; d_call: TRBD2; cdr3_aa: CASSTLAGPAYEQYF; cdr3_nt: TGTGCCAGCAGCACCTTAGCGGGACCAGCCTACGAGCAGTACTTC
v_call: TRBV9; clone_size: .; j_call: TRBJ2-1; d_call: TRBD2; cdr3_aa: CASSVVGAGVSYNEQFF; cdr3_nt: TGTGCCAGCAGCGTAGTTGGGGCGGGGGTTTCCTACAATGAGCAGTTCTTC
v_call: TRBV7-5; clone_size: .; j_call: TRBJ1-6; d_call: .; cdr3_aa: CVRRYRDRDSPLHF; cdr3_nt: TGTGTCAGAAGATACCGGGACAGGGACTCACCCCTCCACTTT
v_call: TRBV10-3; clone_size: .; j_call: TRBJ2-2; d_call: TRBD1; cdr3_aa: CAIRGPTGELFF; cdr3_nt: TGTGCCATAAGGGGGCCCACCGGGGAGCTGTTTTTT
v_call: TRBV4-1; clone_size: .; j_call: TRBJ1-2; d_call: .; cdr3_aa: CASSQVRAGESYTF; cdr3_nt: TGCGCCAGCAGCCAAGTCCGGGCAGGGGAAAGCTACACCTTC
v_call: TRBV27; clone_size: .; j_call: TRBJ2-1; d_call: TRBD1; cdr3_aa: CASSSRPTGGHEQFF; cdr3_nt: TGTGCCAGCAGTTCCCGCCCGACAGGGGGCCATGAGCAGTTCTTC
v_call: TRBV2; clone_size: .; j_call: TRBJ2-1; d_call: TRBD2; cdr3_aa: CASSVAGDYNEQFF; cdr3_nt: TGTGCCAGCAGTGTAGCGGGAGACTACAATGAGCAGTTCTTC
v_call: TRBV6-2/TRBV6-3; clone_size: .; j_call: TRBJ2-5; d_call: .; cdr3_aa: CASSYPSRQETQYF; cdr3_nt: TGTGCCAGCAGTTACCCTAGCCGCCAAGAGACCCAGTACTTC
v_call: TRBV18; clone_size: .; j_call: TRBJ2-1; d_call: TRBD2; cdr3_aa: CASSPLSGRADEQFF; cdr3_nt: TGTGCCAGCTCACCACTGAGCGGGAGGGCCGATGAGCAGTTCTTC
v_call: TRBV18; clone_size: .; j_call: TRBJ1-4; d_call: TRBD1; cdr3_aa: CASSPSGTVDEKLFF; cdr3_nt: TGTGCCAGCTCACCATCCGGGACAGTGGATGAAAAACTGTTTTTT
v_call: TRBV27; clone_size: once; j_call: TRBJ2-7; d_call: .; cdr3_aa: CASSLSGGSEQYF; cdr3_nt: TGTGCCAGCAGTTTATCTGGAGGGTCCGAGCAGTACTTC
v_call: TRBV21-1; clone_size: once; j_call: TRBJ1-6; d_call: .; cdr3_aa: CASSKGQSHSPLHF; cdr3_nt: TGTGCCAGCAGCAAAGGCCAGTCCCATTCACCCCTCCACTTT
v_call: TRBV12-3/TRBV12-4; clone_size: .; j_call: TRBJ2-5; d_call: .; cdr3_aa: CASSRTEETQYF; cdr3_nt: TGTGCCAGCAGTCGGACAGAAGAGACCCAGTACTTC
v_call: TRBV15; clone_size: .; j_call: TRBJ1-6; d_call: .; cdr3_aa: CATSRPIGTDNSPLHF; cdr3_nt: TGTGCCACCAGCAGACCCATAGGGACTGACAATTCACCCCTCCACTTT
v_call: TRBV10-1; clone_size: .; j_call: TRBJ2-1; d_call: .; cdr3_aa: CASKPPNEQFF; cdr3_nt: TGCGCCAGTAAGCCCCCCAATGAGCAGTTCTTC
v_call: TRBV10-3; clone_size: .; j_call: TRBJ1-5; d_call: .; cdr3_aa: CAISELGASNQPQHF; cdr3_nt: TGTGCCATCAGTGAGCTAGGTGCTAGCAATCAGCCCCAGCATTTT
v_call: TRBV30; clone_size: .; j_call: TRBJ2-1; d_call: TRBD2; cdr3_aa: CAWSAGTSVVGPFF; cdr3_nt: TGTGCCTGGAGTGCCGGGACTAGCGTGGTTGGGCCGTTCTTC
v_call: TRBV4-1; clone_size: .; j_call: TRBJ2-2; d_call: .; cdr3_aa: CASSQGITSTRWELFF; cdr3_nt: TGCGCCAGCAGCCAAGGTATCACTAGCACACGATGGGAGCTGTTTTTT
v_call: TRBV11-2; clone_size: .; j_call: TRBJ2-7; d_call: .; cdr3_aa: CASSFGRGADEQYF; cdr3_nt: TGTGCCAGCAGCTTCGGACGCGGGGCGGACGAGCAGTACTTC
v_call: TRBV12-3/TRBV12-4; clone_size: .; j_call: TRBJ1-2; d_call: TRBD1; cdr3_aa: CASSFRGQDGYTF; cdr3_nt: TGTGCCAGCAGTTTCCGGGGACAGGATGGCTACACCTTC
v_call: TRBV28; clone_size: .; j_call: TRBJ2-7; d_call: .; cdr3_aa: CASRGTGSGYEQYF; cdr3_nt: TGTGCCAGCAGGGGAACAGGGTCGGGCTACGAGCAGTACTTC
v_call: TRBV30; clone_size: .; j_call: TRBJ1-5; d_call: .; cdr3_aa: CAWRGPGRDQPQHF; cdr3_nt: TGTGCCTGGAGGGGCCCCGGGCGGGATCAGCCCCAGCATTTT